These 31 T cell receptor beta chains came from one sample sequenced in a study of identical twins. TCRdb reprocessed the 5' RACE reads with MiXCR, giving one entry per CDR3 protein. The sample records around 200,000 distinct CDR3 sequences, over 8% being singletons. What was sequenced was memory (CD45RO+) T cells sorted from blood. The receptor set was obtained from a woman aged 18-29 years in good health.

Concerning this clonotype itself: At one of its ends the junction is not consistent with the germline gene, which may arise from a read error. J is TRBJ2-3 and V is TRBV5-6; TRBD2 matches 12 bases. Germline V lookup: CDR1 SGHDT, CDR2 YYEEEE. The CDR3 contains 16 residues. The CDR3 DNA is TGTGCCAGGAGCTCGAGACTAGCGGGAGAGGCAGATACGCAGTATTTT. Amino acids: CARSSRLAGEADTQYF.

This sequence joins TRBV11-2 and TRBJ2-2; perhaps TRBD2 as D (5 bases). This CDR3 contains 17 residues. Germline CDR1 SGHAT, CDR2 FQNNGV. The germline V and J ends were trimmed by 0 bases and 0 bases, with 11 bases remaining between them. DNA of the CDR3: TGTGCCAGCAGCTTAGAGGCGGAGGCGGCGAACACCGGGGAGCTGTTTTTT. This encodes CASSLEAEAANTGELFF.

This clonotype was seen more than once but under ten times. This chain uses TRBV12-3 or TRBV12-4 with TRBJ2-6, with D perhaps assigned TRBD1 or TRBD2 (5 bases each). Trimming removed 2 bases from V and 0 bases from J, with 11 bases in between. The CDR3 covers 17 residues. CDR3: CASSLFSGPSGANVLTF. For the CDR3, the DNA is TGTGCCAGCAGTTTATTCTCGGGACCCTCTGGGGCCAACGTCCTGACTTTC.

The table lists this clonotype with many counts. The rearrangement uses TRBV12-3 or TRBV12-4 and TRBJ2-7; 7 nucleotides match TRBD1. With 5 bases clipped from V and 3 bases from J, the junction kept 4 bases outside the gene matches. The CDR3 runs to 13 residues. The CDR3 sequence: CASSRNRGYEQYF. The CDR3 coding sequence is TGTGCCAGCAGTCGGAACAGGGGCTACGAGCAGTACTTC.

This clonotype was counted between two and nine times. This chain uses TRBV20-1 with TRBJ1-2; D gene ambiguous. Germline V gene data show CDR1 as DFQATT and CDR2 as SNEGSKA (reference sequence). V was shortened by 5 bases and J by 1 base, with 23 bases between the two germline ends. The CDR3 runs to 17 residues. CDR3 sequence reads: CSAGLGNSLAYNYGYTF. The CDR3 nucleotides are TGCAGTGCTGGACTTGGCAATTCCTTGGCCTATAACTATGGCTACACCTTC.

The chain recombines TRBV6-5 with TRBJ2-5; D is unclear. V was shortened by 5 bases and J by 5 bases, with 12 bases between the two germline ends. The germline V gene has CDR1 MNHEY and CDR2 SVGAGI. The CDR3 is made up of 13 amino acids. CDR3 sequence (DNA): TGTGCCAGCAGTAACGACAACCGTGAGACCCAGTACTTC. It is translated as CASSNDNRETQYF.

This clonotype came up a few times. The rearrangement joins TRBV7-9 to TRBJ2-5; 7 bases fit TRBD1. The CDR3 is 16 amino acids. Trimming at V came to 5 bases and at J to 1 base, leaving 10 bases not matched to a gene. Germline V gives CDR1 SEHNR, CDR2 FQNEAQ (reference sequence). Here the CDR3 DNA reads TGTGCCAGCAGCCCCCTAAAGGGGGCAGTCCAAGAGACCCAGTACTTC. Amino acids: CASSPLKGAVQETQYF.

This clonotype was counted a few times. The chain joins TRBV7-9 to TRBJ2-5, with D unresolved. Deletions cut 2 bases from V and 5 bases from J, with 6 bases between. CDR1 and CDR2 (germline): SEHNR, FQNEAQ (reference sequence). The CDR3 has 12 residues. The DNA for the CDR3 is TGTGCCAGCAGCTTACTAGAGGAGACCCAGTACTTC. Protein sequence: CASSLLEETQYF.

V and J are TRBV9 and TRBJ2-1; 10 bases agree with TRBD2. This CDR3 is 17 amino acids long. CDR1 SGDLS and CDR2 YYNGEE come from the germline V gene. V trimming: 5 bases; J trimming: 10 bases; junction bases outside the gene matches: 18. The DNA for the CDR3 is TGTGCCAGCAGTCGACTAGCGGGCAGGGCCTCAATCACAGAGCAGTTCTTC. Its protein is CASSRLAGRASITEQFF.

The J gene is TRBJ2-1, the V gene TRBV11-1; D tentatively reads TRBD1 or TRBD2 (7 bases each). The germline V gene encodes CDR1 SGHAT and CDR2 FQDESV (reference sequence). Trimming removed 5 bases at V and 4 bases at J, with 21 bases between. The CDR3 totals 17 residues. This chain's CDR3 is CASSPSTQGGRYNEQFF. CDR3 sequence (DNA): TGTGCCAGCAGCCCGTCAACCCAGGGGGGGCGGTACAATGAGCAGTTCTTC. The full variable domain, with the rest looked up from reference TRBV11-1 and TRBJ2-1, is EAEVAQSPRYKITEKSQAVAFWCDPISGHATLYWYRQILGQGPELLVQFQDESVVDDSQLPKDRFSAERLKGVDSTLKIQPAELGDSAMYLCASSPSTQGGRYNEQFFGPGTRLTVL.

In this sample, this clonotype turned up many times. The chain links TRBV7-9 to TRBJ1-3; perhaps TRBD1 as D (6 bases). The ends were cut back, 1 base at V and 4 bases at J, with 11 bases in the middle. Germline CDR1 and CDR2: SEHNR and FQNEAQ (reference sequence). This CDR3 comprises 15 residues. The CDR3 loop is CASSLEQGRGNTIYF. Written as DNA, the CDR3 is TGTGCCAGCAGCTTAGAGCAGGGGAGAGGAAACACCATATATTTT.

Many counts were recorded for this clonotype. The V call is TRBV12-3 or TRBV12-4, the J call TRBJ2-1; unclear D gene. The CDR3 has 15 amino acids. Between the trimmed V and J ends, which lost 6 bases and 5 bases, there was a span of 17 bases. The CDR3 DNA follows: TGTGCCAGCAGCCTCAGACTGGATACCAACAATGAGCAGTTCTTC. Its protein product is CASSLRLDTNNEQFF.

This clonotype came up a few times. The CDR3 is CASSQELSGAVHEQYF. The DNA for the CDR3 is TGCGCCAGCAGCCAAGAGCTCAGCGGGGCCGTCCACGAGCAGTACTTC. The V call is TRBV4-1, the J call TRBJ2-7, with TRBD2 identical over 7 bases. Germline CDR1 and CDR2: MGHRA and YSYEKL. CDR3 size: 16 residues. V lost 0 bases and J lost 5; bases outside the gene matches: 10.

This clonotype was recorded a few times. This chain connects TRBV6-5 to TRBJ2-5; D is unclear. Germline CDR1 and CDR2: MNHEY and SVGAGI. This CDR3 comprises 11 residues. The V end was cut by 2 bases, the J end by 9 bases, with 7 bases between. Written as DNA, the CDR3 is TGTGCCAGCAGTTACGGAACGGCCCAGTACTTC. As protein: CASSYGTAQYF.

This clonotype came up a few times. This chain connects TRBV20-1 to TRBJ1-2; 10 nucleotides align to TRBD1. V lost 4 bases to trimming and J lost 2 bases; unmatched junction nucleotides: 4. The CDR3 runs 14 residues. Germline V gene data show CDR1 as DFQATT and CDR2 as SNEGSKA (reference sequence). The CDR3 region is CSATLDRGNYGYTF. CDR3 nucleotides: TGCAGTGCTACGCTGGACAGGGGGAACTATGGCTACACCTTC.

This clonotype was seen repeatedly, ten times or more. The rearrangement uses TRBV12-3 or TRBV12-4 and TRBJ1-6, with 7 bases that match TRBD1. The CDR3 spans 15 residues. With V trimmed by 3 bases and J by 10 bases, 9 bases remained unmatched. CDR3 loop: CASSFDWSGGSPLHF. The CDR3 DNA is TGTGCCAGCAGTTTCGATTGGTCAGGGGGATCACCCCTCCACTTT.

The rearrangement links TRBV5-1 to TRBJ2-7; TRBD1 matches at 7 bases. V was pared by 4 bases and J by 5 bases, with 12 bases of the junction left unmatched. The germline CDR1 and CDR2 sequences are SGHRS and YFSETQ. The CDR3 consists of 15 residues. In nucleotides, the CDR3 is TGCGCCAGCAGCCCGGGACAGACCGTCCCCCACGAGCAGTACTTC. Protein product: CASSPGQTVPHEQYF.

This clonotype was seen ten or more times. The chain carries TRBV20-1 and TRBJ1-1; 9 bases are a match to TRBD1. After removal of 2 bases from V and 3 bases from J, the junction contained 13 bases not matched to a gene. Germline V gene lookup returns CDR1 DFQATT and CDR2 SNEGSKA (reference sequence). The CDR3 runs to 17 residues. The CDR3 loop reads CSARPSGQGGRDTEAFF. In DNA, the CDR3 is TGCAGTGCTAGACCTTCGGGACAGGGAGGTCGGGACACTGAAGCTTTCTTT.

The chain recombines TRBV9 with TRBJ2-2; no definite D call. There are 15 residues in the CDR3. V was trimmed by 0 bases and J by 1 base, leaving 7 bases between them. Germline values: CDR1 SGDLS, CDR2 YYNGEE. CDR3 sequence: CASSVAKGNTGELFF. CDR3 nucleotides: TGTGCCAGCAGCGTAGCTAAGGGGAACACCGGGGAGCTGTTTTTT.

The chain combines TRBV20-1 with TRBJ2-7; maybe TRBD2 (6 bases). From germline, CDR1 is DFQATT and CDR2 SNEGSKA (reference sequence). Trimming took 4 bases from V and 0 from J, leaving 16 bases between them. The CDR3 is 15 residues long. As DNA, the CDR3 is TGCAGTGCTATGACTCGCGGAGGGAGCTCCTACGAGCAGTACTTC. Translated: CSAMTRGGSSYEQYF.

This clonotype was picked up a small number of times. The chain recombines TRBV20-1 with TRBJ2-1; D gene uncertain. The CDR3 has 12 residues. Trimming removed 0 bases at V and 6 bases at J, with 6 bases between. The germline CDR1 and CDR2 sequences are DFQATT and SNEGSKA (reference sequence). CDR3 DNA sequence: TGCAGTGCTAGAGATCTTGGCAATGAGCAGTTCTTC. The encoded protein is CSARDLGNEQFF.

In its sample, this clonotype was seen a few times. This sequence joins TRBV12-3 or TRBV12-4 and TRBJ1-5, with TRBD1 as a possible D gene (5 bases). Trimming took off 2 bases at V and 6 bases at J, with 14 bases between the two ends. This CDR3 is 15 amino acids long. CDR3 in amino acids: CASSLPSGGGQPQHF. The CDR3 coding sequence is TGTGCCAGCAGTTTACCTAGCGGGGGGGGTCAGCCCCAGCATTTT.

This clonotype was observed at least ten times. The chain employs TRBV7-2 and TRBJ2-7; D might be TRBD1 or TRBD2, each matching 5 bases. The CDR3 totals 16 residues. CDR1 is SGHTA and CDR2 is FQGNSA in the germline V gene. Trimming removed 3 bases from V and 7 bases from J, with 22 bases in between. The CDR3 loop reads CASSLPFGTQTREQYF. CDR3 nucleotides: TGTGCCAGCAGCTTGCCATTTGGGACCCAGACGAGAGAGCAGTACTTC.

This clonotype was seen only a few times. V is TRBV20-1 and J is TRBJ2-1, with 10 nucleotides matching TRBD2. After removal of 3 bases from V and 4 bases from J, the junction contained 12 bases not matched to a gene. CDR1 is DFQATT and CDR2 is SNEGSKA in the germline V gene (reference sequence). The CDR3 length is 17 residues. In DNA form, the CDR3 reads TGCAGTGCTAGTAGAAGCGGGGGGGGACCGCAGTACAATGAGCAGTTCTTC. Its protein product is CSASRSGGGPQYNEQFF.

The V and J genes are TRBV10-3 and TRBJ1-1; D remains unclear. The germline V gene has CDR1 ENHRY and CDR2 SYGVKD. This CDR3 is 13 amino acids long. V dropped 6 bases and J dropped 0 bases, with 8 bases sitting between them. CDR3 amino acids: CAISRKLNTEAFF. CDR3 in DNA: TGTGCCATCAGCAGGAAGCTGAACACTGAAGCTTTCTTT.

This clonotype has at least ten counts. This sequence joins TRBV5-1 and TRBJ2-1; 7 bases match TRBD2. This CDR3 is built from 17 residues. Trimming took 1 base from V and 1 from J; bases not matched to a gene: 8. Germline values: CDR1 SGHRS, CDR2 YFSETQ. Here the CDR3 DNA reads TGCGCCAGCAGCTTGAGGAGACTAGCTGCGTCCTACAATGAGCAGTTCTTC. Its protein is CASSLRRLAASYNEQFF. Full variable domain (outside the CDR3, taken from reference TRBV5-1 and TRBJ2-1): KAGVTQTPRYLIKTRGQQVTLSCSPISGHRSVSWYQQTPGQGLQFLFEYFSETQRNKGNFPGRFSGRQFSNSRSEMNVSTLELGDSALYLCASSLRRLAASYNEQFFGPGTRLTVL.

This chain uses TRBV20-1 with TRBJ1-2; D remains unclear. Germline-derived CDR1 and CDR2 are DFQATT and SNEGSKA (reference sequence). The CDR3 sequence is 12 residues long. Trimming cost V 5 bases and J 8 bases, with 15 bases left between them. As DNA, the CDR3 is TGCAGTGCTGGCCCGACCAAGGAGGGCTACACCTTC. It yields the protein CSAGPTKEGYTF.

This rearrangement joins TRBV4-1 to TRBJ2-1; 7 bases line up with TRBD2. CDR1 is MGHRA and CDR2 is YSYEKL in the germline V gene. Losses at the gene ends were 7 bases for V and 7 bases for J; bases not matched to a gene: 16. The CDR3 has 16 residues. The CDR3 reads CASTPDPRGGDNEQFF. The CDR3 coding sequence is TGCGCCAGCACCCCCGATCCGAGGGGAGGGGATAATGAGCAGTTCTTC.

This clonotype was counted many times. This chain links TRBV5-1 with TRBJ2-5; tentatively, D is TRBD2 (5 bases). The V and J ends lost 6 bases and 3 bases respectively, with 15 bases between them. CDR3 length: 14 residues. Germline V gives CDR1 SGHRS, CDR2 YFSETQ. In DNA form, the CDR3 reads TGCGCCAGCAACCCCGACCCCGGGGAAGAGACCCAGTACTTC. Translated: CASNPDPGEETQYF.

This clonotype was counted a few times. The chain couples TRBV7-8 to TRBJ2-5, with 11 bases fitting TRBD2. With 8 bases clipped from V and 2 bases from J, the junction kept 4 bases outside the gene matches. Germline V gene data show CDR1 as SGHVS and CDR2 as FQNEAQ. The CDR3 spans 14 residues. The chain's CDR3 is CASGRLAGQETQYF. The CDR3 DNA follows: TGTGCCAGCGGTAGACTAGCGGGACAAGAGACCCAGTACTTC.

This clonotype was counted only a few times. This chain joins TRBV5-1 and TRBJ2-3; 9 nucleotides agree with TRBD2. This CDR3 has 15 residues. Germline-derived CDR1 and CDR2 are SGHRS and YFSETQ. The V and J ends lost 4 bases and 5 bases, in that order; junction bases with no gene match: 8. The chain's CDR3 is CASSPRTSELDTQYF. Here the CDR3 DNA reads TGCGCCAGCAGCCCGAGGACTAGCGAGTTAGATACGCAGTATTTT. Supplemented by reference TRBV5-1 and TRBJ2-3, the full variable domain reads KAGVTQTPRYLIKTRGQQVTLSCSPISGHRSVSWYQQTPGQGLQFLFEYFSETQRNKGNFPGRFSGRQFSNSRSEMNVSTLELGDSALYLCASSPRTSELDTQYFGPGTRLTVL.